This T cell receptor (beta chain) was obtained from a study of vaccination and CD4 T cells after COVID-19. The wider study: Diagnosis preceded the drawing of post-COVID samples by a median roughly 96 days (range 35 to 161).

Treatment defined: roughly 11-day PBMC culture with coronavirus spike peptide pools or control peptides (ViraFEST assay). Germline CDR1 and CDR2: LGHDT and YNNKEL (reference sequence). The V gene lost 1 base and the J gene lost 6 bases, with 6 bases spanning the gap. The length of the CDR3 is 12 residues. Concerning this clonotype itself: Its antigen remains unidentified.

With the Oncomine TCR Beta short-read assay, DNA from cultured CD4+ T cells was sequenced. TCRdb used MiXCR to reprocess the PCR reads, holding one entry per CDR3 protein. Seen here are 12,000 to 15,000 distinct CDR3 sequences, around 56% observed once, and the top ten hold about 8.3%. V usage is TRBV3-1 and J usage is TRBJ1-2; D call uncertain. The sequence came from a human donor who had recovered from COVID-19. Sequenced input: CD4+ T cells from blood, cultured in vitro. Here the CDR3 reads CASSQGPDGYTF. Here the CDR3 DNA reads TGTGCCAGCAGCCAAGGTCCGGATGGCTACACCTTC.